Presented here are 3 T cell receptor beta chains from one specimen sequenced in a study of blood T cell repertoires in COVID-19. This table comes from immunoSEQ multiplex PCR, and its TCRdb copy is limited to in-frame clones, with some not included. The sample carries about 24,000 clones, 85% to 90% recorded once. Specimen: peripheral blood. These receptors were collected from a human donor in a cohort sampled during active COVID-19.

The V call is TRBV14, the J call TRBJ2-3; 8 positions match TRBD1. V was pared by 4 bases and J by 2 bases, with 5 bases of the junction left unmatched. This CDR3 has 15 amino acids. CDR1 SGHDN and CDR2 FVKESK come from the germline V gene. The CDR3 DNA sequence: TGTGCCAGCAGCCCCCGGACAGGGCTCACAGATACGCAGTATTTT. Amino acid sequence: CASSPRTGLTDTQYF.

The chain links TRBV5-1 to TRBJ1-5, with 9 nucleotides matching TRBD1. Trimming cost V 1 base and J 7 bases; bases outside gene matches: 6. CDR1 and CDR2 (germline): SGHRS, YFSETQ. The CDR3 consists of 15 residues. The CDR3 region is CASSLTGQGKQPQHF. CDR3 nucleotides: TGCGCCAGCAGCTTGACGGGACAGGGTAAACAGCCCCAGCATTTT.

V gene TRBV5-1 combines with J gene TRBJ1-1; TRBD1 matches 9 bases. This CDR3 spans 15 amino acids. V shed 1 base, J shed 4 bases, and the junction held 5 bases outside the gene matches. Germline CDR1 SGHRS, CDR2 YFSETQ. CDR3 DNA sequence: TGCGCCAGCAGCTTGCTGACAGGGGGTACCACTGAAGCTTTCTTT. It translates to CASSLLTGGTTEAFF.